Listed below are T cell receptor beta chains from one sample, sequenced in a study of blood T cell repertoires in COVID-19. Method: immunoSEQ multiplex PCR; TCRdb's copy keeps in-frame clones and lacks some. The data contain 270,000 or so clones, approximately 90% of them singletons. The sequenced sample was PBMCs or T cells enriched from blood (not recorded which). The origin of the receptors is a man aged 40-55 years who had been exposed to COVID-19. CDR3s include the opening cysteine and the closing phenylalanine or tryptophan. Each record gives: D gene, clone size, V gene, J gene, CDR3 protein, CDR3 DNA. D genes are given only for firm matches. Some rows mark clone size as missing; the rest say once, few, many or name a class of expanded clone.

.	few	TRBV15	TRBJ2-5	CATSAVAGETQYF	TGTGCCACCAGCGCGGTGGCTGGAGAGACCCAGTACTTC
.	.	TRBV4-1	TRBJ2-1	CASSLTSGNEQFF	TGCGCCAGCAGCCTTACCAGCGGGAATGAGCAGTTCTTC
.	.	TRBV16	TRBJ2-5	CASNDREDETQYF	TGTGCCAGCAACGACAGGGAGGACGAGACCCAGTACTTC
.	.	TRBV20-1	TRBJ1-1	CSASRLLGVMNTEAFF	TGCAGTGCTAGTCGCCTGTTGGGAGTGATGAACACTGAAGCTTTCTTT
.	.	TRBV4-2	TRBJ1-4	CASSQDETANEKLFF	TGTGCCAGCAGCCAAGATGAGACAGCAAATGAAAAACTGTTTTTT
TRBD1	.	TRBV9	TRBJ2-5	CASARDRGETQYF	TGTGCCAGCGCAAGGGACAGGGGCGAGACCCAGTACTTC
TRBD2	.	TRBV6-4	TRBJ2-1	CASSELGTSGKDNEQFF	TGTGCCAGCAGTGAACTTGGGACTAGCGGCAAAGACAATGAGCAGTTCTTC
.	few	TRBV5-1	TRBJ2-5	CASSLMTSQETQYF	TGCGCCAGCAGCTTGATGACTAGTCAGGAGACCCAGTACTTC
.	.	TRBV28	TRBJ1-6	CASRQGFNSPLHF	TGTGCCAGCAGACAGGGTTTTAATTCACCCCTCCACTTT
.	.	TRBV12-3/TRBV12-4	TRBJ1-2	CASSATKVYGYTF	TGTGCCAGCAGTGCGACAAAGGTTTATGGCTACACCTTC
TRBD1	.	TRBV5-6	TRBJ1-2	CASSDRDRAILYGYTF	TGTGCCAGCAGCGACCGGGACAGGGCCATTCTCTATGGCTACACCTTC
TRBD2	.	TRBV11-2	TRBJ2-7	CASSLGLAGVYEQYF	TGTGCCAGCAGCTTAGGCCTAGCGGGAGTATACGAGCAGTACTTC
TRBD1	.	TRBV9	TRBJ2-1	CASSAEQGARYNEQFF	TGTGCCAGCAGCGCAGAGCAGGGGGCGAGGTACAATGAGCAGTTCTTC